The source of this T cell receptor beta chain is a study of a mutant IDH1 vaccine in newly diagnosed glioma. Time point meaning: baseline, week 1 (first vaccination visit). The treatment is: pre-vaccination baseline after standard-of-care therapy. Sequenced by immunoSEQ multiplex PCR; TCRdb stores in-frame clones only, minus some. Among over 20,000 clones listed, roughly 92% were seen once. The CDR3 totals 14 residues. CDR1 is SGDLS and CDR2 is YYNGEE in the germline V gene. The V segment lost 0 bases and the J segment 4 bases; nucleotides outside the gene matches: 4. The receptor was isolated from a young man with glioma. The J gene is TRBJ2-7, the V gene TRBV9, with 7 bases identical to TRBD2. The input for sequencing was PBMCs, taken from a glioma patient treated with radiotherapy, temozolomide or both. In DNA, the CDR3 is TGTGCCAGCAGCGTAGGCGGGAGCAGGTACGAGCAGTACTTC. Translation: CASSVGGSRYEQYF.